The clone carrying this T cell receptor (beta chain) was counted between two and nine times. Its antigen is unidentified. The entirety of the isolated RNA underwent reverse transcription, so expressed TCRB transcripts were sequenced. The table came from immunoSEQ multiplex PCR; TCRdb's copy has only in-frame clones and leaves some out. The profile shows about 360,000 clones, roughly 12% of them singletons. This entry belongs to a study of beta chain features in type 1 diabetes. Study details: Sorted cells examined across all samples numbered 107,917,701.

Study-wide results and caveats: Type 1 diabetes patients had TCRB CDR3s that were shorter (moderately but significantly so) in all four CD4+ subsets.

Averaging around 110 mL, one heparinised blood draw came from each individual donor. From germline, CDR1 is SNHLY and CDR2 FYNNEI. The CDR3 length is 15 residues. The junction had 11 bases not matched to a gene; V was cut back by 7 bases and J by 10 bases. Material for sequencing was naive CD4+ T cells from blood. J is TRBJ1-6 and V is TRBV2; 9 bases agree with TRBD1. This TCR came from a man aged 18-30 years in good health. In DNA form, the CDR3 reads TGTGCCAGCACTCCCTCTGGGACAGGGATCTCACCCCTCCACTTT. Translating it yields CASTPSGTGISPLHF.